The 16 T cell receptor beta chains below all came from one sample that was sequenced in a study of beta chain features in type 1 diabetes (dated by TCRdb to 2016 to 2019). Receptor amplification or capture employed the immunoSEQ multiplex PCR assay. The entire isolated RNA was reverse transcribed using the High Capacity cDNA Reverse Transcription Kit, and thus expressed TCRB transcripts were sequenced. Not all clones reach the TCRdb copy of this immuneACCESS table, which keeps in-frame sequences only. Checked studies attribute under half of the gap to unresolved V genes and leave the rest unexplained. Within this sample are a few hundred thousand clones, with about 15% of them counted one time only. The ten largest clones represent roughly 0.035% of the sample. What was sequenced was naive CD4+ T cells from blood. The cell subset or site tag for this specimen amounts to: true naive CD4+ T cells. Receptors originate from a young man in good health.

This chain connects TRBV11-2 to TRBJ2-7, with D tentatively TRBD2 (6 bases). With 4 bases removed from V and 4 bases from J, the gap between germline ends came to 17 bases. The CDR3 spans 15 residues. The V gene's germline CDR1 is SGHAT and CDR2 FQNNGV. This CDR3 reads CASSYTQGGPYEQYF. CDR3 nucleotides: TGTGCCAGCAGCTATACCCAGGGAGGCCCTTACGAGCAGTACTTC.

This clone was detected a few times. The chain is built from TRBV6-5 and TRBJ2-1; 10 nucleotides agree with TRBD2. V shed 5 bases, J shed 2 bases, and the junction held 3 bases outside the gene matches. The CDR3 consists of 15 residues. Per the germline V gene, CDR1 is MNHEY and CDR2 is SVGAGI. The CDR3 loop is CASSPSGGPYNEQFF. As DNA, the CDR3 is TGTGCCAGCAGTCCTAGCGGGGGCCCCTACAATGAGCAGTTCTTC.

V gene TRBV10-3 combines with J gene TRBJ2-7, with D unclear. The CDR3 spans 13 residues. Germline lookup yields CDR1 ENHRY and CDR2 SYGVKD. The V gene lost 3 bases and the J gene lost 4 bases, with 10 bases spanning the gap. This chain's CDR3 is CAISENGVYEQYV. CDR3 in DNA: TGTGCCATCAGTGAAAATGGGGTTTACGAGCAGTACGTC.

The V and J genes are TRBV9 and TRBJ2-7, with D hard to call. From germline, CDR1 is SGDLS and CDR2 YYNGEE. With 1 base removed from V and 1 base from J, the gap between germline ends came to 9 bases. The CDR3 covers 14 residues. The CDR3 sequence: CASSVTGQSYEQYF. CDR3 sequence (DNA): TGTGCCAGCAGCGTAACTGGGCAGTCCTACGAGCAGTACTTC.

This sequence joins TRBV7-9 and TRBJ2-5; TRBD1 agrees at 8 bases. The V and J ends lost 2 bases and 5 bases, in that order; junction bases with no gene match: 4. Germline lookup yields CDR1 SEHNR and CDR2 FQNEAQ (reference sequence). This CDR3 region has 14 residues. CDR3 region: CASSLRTGKETQYF. In nucleotides, the CDR3 is TGTGCCAGCAGCTTAAGGACAGGGAAGGAGACCCAGTACTTC.

A remark on this clone: The junction does not match germline at one end; this may be a read error. J is TRBJ1-4 and V is TRBV7-9; 7 nucleotides match TRBD1. CDR1 is SEHNR, CDR2 FQNEAQ, per germline (reference sequence). The CDR3 runs 13 residues. In DNA form, the CDR3 reads TGTGCCAGCAGCCCCCTGGTAGGGGGCCGATGGATTTTT. Amino acid sequence: CASSPLVGGRWIF.

This chain joins TRBV2 and TRBJ2-1; TRBD2 might be the D (6 bases). Trimming shortened V by 10 bases and J by 9 bases, and 13 bases separated the two germline ends. The CDR3 is 11 amino acids. CDR1 and CDR2 from the germline V gene are SNHLY and FYNNEI. The DNA for the CDR3 is TGTGCCACGTCGGGAGCGGTTGAGCAGTTCTTC. Encoded protein: CATSGAVEQFF.

As DNA, the CDR3 is TGTGCCAGCAGCCAAGATCGTAGAGGGCGATATGATACGCAGTATTTT. This gives the protein CASSQDRRGRYDTQYF. V gene TRBV14 combines with J gene TRBJ2-3; the D gene is possibly TRBD2 (5 bases). CDR3 length: 16 amino acids. The V and J ends lost 0 bases and 6 bases respectively, with 16 bases between them. Germline CDR1 is SGHDN and CDR2 is FVKESK.

In its sample, this clone was seen a few times. The chain is built from TRBV15 and TRBJ2-5, with D hard to call. The ends were cut back, 4 bases at V and 4 bases at J, with 4 bases in the middle. Looked up from germline, CDR1 is LNHNV and CDR2 is YYDKDF (reference sequence). This CDR3 comprises 11 residues. The CDR3 DNA reads TGTGCCACCAGCACAAGAGAGACCCAGTACTTC. This gives the protein CATSTRETQYF.

This clone has a handful of counts. The DNA for the CDR3 is TGTGCTAGTGGTTTGCCATCAGGTCAGACCTCCTACAATGAGCAGTTCTTC. Its protein is CASGLPSGQTSYNEQFF. V usage is TRBV12-5 and J usage is TRBJ2-1; D call uncertain. The length of the CDR3 is 17 residues. Germline assignment: CDR1 LGHNT and CDR2 FRNRAP. The ends were cut back, 2 bases at V and 0 bases at J, with 14 bases in the middle.

This clone was observed a handful of times. The chain combines TRBV9 with TRBJ2-7; tentatively, D is TRBD1 (6 bases). V was clipped by 0 bases and J by 3 bases, with 10 bases between them. This CDR3 spans 14 amino acids. Germline V gene lookup returns CDR1 SGDLS and CDR2 YYNGEE. The CDR3 protein is CASSVAGDNYEQYF. CDR3 nucleotide sequence: TGTGCCAGCAGCGTAGCTGGGGACAACTACGAGCAGTACTTC. Full variable domain (outside the CDR3, taken from reference TRBV9 and TRBJ2-7): DSGVTQTPKHLITATGQRVTLRCSPRSGDLSVYWYQQSLDQGLQFLIQYYNGEERAKGNILERFSAQQFPDLHSELNLSSLELGDSALYFCASSVAGDNYEQYFGPGTRLTVT.

This clone was seen a handful of times. The CDR3 region has the DNA TGTGCCAGCAGCTTAACCGGGACTAGCCCTCCAGATACGCAGTATTTT. Amino acid sequence: CASSLTGTSPPDTQYF. The V and J genes are TRBV7-2 and TRBJ2-3; 9 nucleotides agree with TRBD2. V was pared by 2 bases and J by 4 bases, with 7 bases of the junction left unmatched. This CDR3 is built from 16 residues. The germline V gene encodes CDR1 SGHTA and CDR2 FQGNSA.

This clone was observed a few times. CDR3 region: CASSKTSGSFGTQYF. The CDR3 DNA follows: TGTGCCAGCAGCAAGACTAGCGGGAGTTTCGGTACGCAGTATTTT. The rearrangement joins TRBV7-8 to TRBJ2-3, with 12 positions matching TRBD2. Germline CDR1 and CDR2: SGHVS and FQNEAQ. The CDR3 is 15 residues long. With V trimmed by 5 bases and J by 8 bases, 8 bases remained unmatched.

The V gene is TRBV5-6, the J gene TRBJ1-2; maybe TRBD1 (6 bases). Germline CDR1 and CDR2: SGHDT and YYEEEE. V was pared by 3 bases and J by 4 bases, with 13 bases between. CDR3 length: 14 amino acids. This CDR3 is CASSSDSQRYGYTF. CDR3 nucleotides: TGTGCCAGCAGCTCGGACAGCCAACGCTATGGCTACACCTTC.

V usage is TRBV9 and J usage is TRBJ2-1, with D unclear. The CDR3 sequence is 15 residues long. Germline CDR1 and CDR2: SGDLS and YYNGEE. The V end was cut by 0 bases, the J end by 8 bases, with 15 bases between. CDR3 sequence: CASSVAMPGFDEQFF. CDR3 sequence (DNA): TGTGCCAGCAGCGTAGCTATGCCTGGGTTTGATGAGCAGTTCTTC.

A few counts support this clone. V usage is TRBV29-1 and J usage is TRBJ2-3; D unresolved. The germline V gene encodes CDR1 SQVTM and CDR2 ANQGSEA. V was shortened by 7 bases and J by 5 bases, with 10 bases between the two germline ends. This CDR3 contains 11 residues. The CDR3 nucleotides read TGCAGCGCCCCGACCGTAGATACGCAGTATTTT. It yields the protein CSAPTVDTQYF.